This T cell receptor (beta chain) was sequenced during a study of cytomegalovirus exposure and HLA in healthy donors. Regarding the study as a whole: Productive status was seen about 90% or about 30% of the time for most TCR beta V segments in an earlier analysis.

The study ran its PCR with 60 Vbeta and 13 Jbeta primers. Produced via immunoSEQ multiplex PCR; TCRdb's table is partial and in-frame only. In the table there are about 78,000 clones, over 60% of which are singletons. V was clipped by 5 bases and J by 5 bases, with 18 bases between them. The CDR3 totals 15 residues. Germline CDR1 reads SGHVS; CDR2 reads FQNEAQ. In this sample, this clone turned up once. Its antigen is not known. V is TRBV7-8 and J is TRBJ1-1; D might be TRBD1 (5 bases). Sequenced input: PBMCs. The TCR sequence derives from a woman aged 35 to 49 in good health and CMV-seropositive. CDR3 in amino acids: CASSQQVAGGTEAFF. The CDR3 bases are TGTGCCAGCAGCCAACAGGTGGCGGGGGGGACTGAAGCTTTCTTT.